These 29 T cell receptor beta chains were all obtained from the same sample, sequenced in a study of blood T cell repertoires in COVID-19 (dated by TCRdb to 2020 to 2021). The method behind the library was the immunoSEQ multiplex PCR assay. TCRdb carries this immuneACCESS record with in-frame sequences only. Its versions omit some clonotypes, under half of them owing to an unresolved V gene in the studies checked, with the rest unexplained. The sample table holds hundreds of thousands of clones, of which 85% to 90% were seen once. Clones ranked in the top ten supply 2.4% of the sample. Input material: PBMCs or T cells enriched from blood (not recorded which). The source is a woman between 18 and 30 years old who had recovered from COVID-19.

The chain couples TRBV12-5 to TRBJ1-2; D may be TRBD1 (6 bases). This CDR3 region has 17 residues. Germline V gene lookup returns CDR1 LGHNT and CDR2 FRNRAP. V was pared by 1 base and J by 0 bases, with 15 bases between. CDR3 protein: CASGLEQQGYANYGYTF. CDR3 nucleotide sequence: TGTGCTAGTGGTTTGGAGCAACAGGGCTATGCTAACTATGGCTACACCTTC.

The genes are TRBV5-6 and TRBJ1-1; 7 nucleotides line up with TRBD1. Germline V gives CDR1 SGHDT, CDR2 YYEEEE. The V gene end was trimmed by 4 bases and the J gene end by 3 bases; junction bases not matched to a gene: 9. The CDR3 spans 15 residues. CDR3 region: CASSARTQGDTEAFF. The CDR3 bases are TGTGCCAGCAGCGCCCGGACCCAGGGGGACACTGAAGCTTTCTTT.

The chain joins TRBV2 to TRBJ2-2, with D unclear. The CDR3 extends over 11 amino acids. V lost 7 bases, J lost 12 bases, and 12 bases lay in between. CDR1 and CDR2 (germline): SNHLY, FYNNEI. CDR3 sequence reads: CASTKGAQLFF. Written as DNA, the CDR3 is TGTGCCAGCACCAAAGGAGCACAGCTGTTTTTT.

The chain uses TRBV7-2 and TRBJ2-3; 8 bases fit TRBD1. CDR1 is SGHTA, CDR2 FQGNSA, per germline. There are 15 residues in the CDR3. The ends lost 5 bases at V and 6 bases at J; junction bases unmatched: 10. CDR3 nucleotide sequence: TGTGCCAGCAGCCCCGGGACAGGCCCTCCCGATACGCAGTATTTT. This codes for CASSPGTGPPDTQYF. Full variable domain (outside the CDR3, taken from reference TRBV7-2 and TRBJ2-3): GAGVSQSPSNKVTEKGKDVELRCDPISGHTALYWYRQSLGQGLEFLIYFQGNSAPDKSGLPSDRFSAERTGGSVSTLTIQRTQQEDSAVYLCASSPGTGPPDTQYFGPGTRLTVL.

The CDR3 DNA is TGTGCCAGCAGCTTCCGACTAGCCAGGGCAGATACGCAGTATTTT. Translating gives CASSFRLARADTQYF. The chain has TRBV7-2 and TRBJ2-3, with 7 bases matching TRBD2. Germline V CDR1 and CDR2: SGHTA, FQGNSA. J lost 4 bases, V lost 3 bases, and 7 bases had no gene match. This CDR3 has 15 amino acids.

The chain joins TRBV7-2 to TRBJ1-6; maybe TRBD1 (6 bases). V was pared by 5 bases and J by 5 bases, with 10 bases between. The CDR3 extends over 14 amino acids. Germline V gene lookup returns CDR1 SGHTA and CDR2 FQGNSA. DNA of the CDR3: TGTGCCAGCAGCGGACAGTCAAATAATTCACCCCTCCACTTT. Residues: CASSGQSNNSPLHF.

A few counts support this clone. This rearrangement joins TRBV28 to TRBJ1-4; D gene uncertain. The germline gives CDR1 MDHEN, CDR2 SYDVKM. Between the trimmed V and J ends, which lost 3 bases and 7 bases, there was a span of 6 bases. CDR3 length: 12 amino acids. CDR3 DNA sequence: TGTGCCAGCAGTTTTACTCGTGAAAAACTGTTTTTT. Its translation: CASSFTREKLFF. The full variable domain, its missing parts supplied by reference TRBV28 and TRBJ1-4, is DVKVTQSSRYLVKRTGEKVFLECVQDMDHENMFWYRQDPGLGLRLIYFSYDVKMKEKGDIPEGYSVSREKKERFSLILESASTNQTSMYLCASSFTREKLFFGSGTQLSVL.

A single count supports this clone. The chain joins TRBV15 to TRBJ1-2, with 9 bases aligning to TRBD1. Germline loops: CDR1 LNHNV, CDR2 YYDKDF (reference sequence). The CDR3 loop spans 13 amino acids. The ends lost 8 bases at V and 2 bases at J; junction bases unmatched: 3. The CDR3 nucleotides are TGTGCCACCGGACAGGGGTGGAACTATGGCTACACCTTC. Amino acid sequence: CATGQGWNYGYTF.

The chain carries TRBV7-9 and TRBJ1-2; TRBD1 is a possible D gene (6 bases). Deletions cut 5 bases from V and 13 bases from J, with 17 bases between. CDR1 and CDR2 (germline): SEHNR, FQNEAQ (reference sequence). The CDR3 runs 12 residues. The CDR3 here is CASSRDTRAATF. The DNA for the CDR3 is TGTGCCAGCAGCCGGGACACCCGGGCAGCCACCTTC.

The chain combines TRBV14 with TRBJ2-2, with TRBD1 matching 7 bases. Germline trimming cut 4 bases from V and 13 bases from J; bases unmatched to any gene: 3. There are 11 residues in the CDR3. Per germline, CDR1 SGHDN and CDR2 FVKESK. DNA for the CDR3: TGTGCCAGCAGCCCTGGGGACAGGCTGTTTTTT. Translated: CASSPGDRLFF.

The V call is TRBV29-1, the J call TRBJ2-7, with 10 bases matching TRBD1. Germline V gene sequence: CDR1 SQVTM, CDR2 ANQGSEA. V was pared by 4 bases and J by 5 bases, with 5 bases of the junction left unmatched. CDR3 length equals 13 residues. CDR3 in DNA: TGCAGCGTTGTTAGGGACAGGGGCAACGAGCAGTACTTC. It encodes CSVVRDRGNEQYF.

The CDR3 protein is CASSRIGGWGELFF. In DNA, the CDR3 is TGTGCCAGTAGCCGAATAGGGGGTTGGGGGGAGCTGTTTTTT. The chain carries TRBV19 and TRBJ2-2; possible D gene TRBD1, 6 bases. The CDR3 is 14 residues long. CDR1 is LNHDA and CDR2 is SQIVND in the germline V gene (reference sequence). The V gene lost 6 bases and the J gene lost 8 bases, with 16 bases spanning the gap. The full variable domain, in which reference TRBV19 and TRBJ2-2 provide the parts outside the CDR3, is DGGITQSPKYLFRKEGQNVTLSCEQNLNHDAMYWYRQDPGQGLRLIYYSQIVNDFQKGDIAEGYSVSREKKESFPLTVTSAQKNPTAFYLCASSRIGGWGELFFGEGSRLTVL.

This clone was seen a single time. The chain employs TRBV7-9 and TRBJ1-1; D is unresolved. Germline V gene sequence: CDR1 SEHNR, CDR2 FQNEAQ (reference sequence). The CDR3 runs 13 residues. V was trimmed by 5 bases and J by 1 base, leaving 8 bases between them. The CDR3 coding sequence is TGTGCCAGCAGCCTCGAGTCGAACACTGAAGCTTTCTTT. Translated, it gives CASSLESNTEAFF.

This chain connects TRBV18 to TRBJ1-4; the match to TRBD1 covers 12 bases. CDR3 length equals 17 residues. Germline V gives CDR1 KGHSH, CDR2 LQKENI. Trimming cost V 1 base and J 5 bases; bases outside gene matches: 5. The CDR3 protein is CASSPLGTGGRNEKLFF. As DNA, the CDR3 is TGTGCCAGCTCACCACTGGGGACAGGGGGCAGAAATGAAAAACTGTTTTTT. Full variable domain (remainder filled in from reference TRBV18 and TRBJ1-4): NAGVMQNPRHLVRRRGQEARLRCSPMKGHSHVYWYRQLPEEGLKFMVYLQKENIIDESGMPKERFSAEFPKEGPSILRIQQVVRGDSAAYFCASSPLGTGGRNEKLFFGSGTQLSVL.

This chain joins TRBV6-4 and TRBJ2-7, with D possibly TRBD2 on 6 matching bases. This CDR3 is 14 amino acids long. Germline V gene lookup returns CDR1 MRHNA and CDR2 SNTAGT. The V end lost 11 bases, the J end lost 0 bases, and 17 bases lay between the germline ends. The CDR3 nucleotides are TGTGCCCGCCGGGCTAGCGAGAGCTCCTACGAGCAGTACTTC. Encoded protein: CARRASESSYEQYF.

V and J are TRBV19 and TRBJ1-1; the D gene is possibly TRBD1 (6 bases). This CDR3 has 15 residues. V lost 4 bases, J lost 1 base, and 13 bases lay in between. CDR1 and CDR2 from the germline V gene are LNHDA and SQIVND (reference sequence). For the CDR3, the DNA is TGTGCCAGTAGTACCAGGACAGCACCGAACACTGAAGCTTTCTTT. Its protein is CASSTRTAPNTEAFF.

This clone was seen only a few times. The V and J genes are TRBV12-3 or TRBV12-4 and TRBJ1-1, with a weak D call TRBD1 (6 bases). The germline V and J ends were trimmed by 3 bases and 7 bases, with 12 bases remaining between them. This CDR3 is 13 amino acids long. CDR3 amino acids: CASSFLGASEAFF. The CDR3 DNA reads as TGTGCCAGCAGTTTTTTGGGGGCAAGTGAAGCTTTCTTT.

Remarks on this clone: The junction shows a germline mismatch at one end, possibly a read error. This rearrangement joins TRBV19 to TRBJ2-3, with D perhaps matching TRBD1 (5 bases). There are 13 residues in the CDR3. Germline V gene data show CDR1 as LNHDA and CDR2 as SQIVND (reference sequence). The CDR3 nucleotides read TGTGCCAGTAGTATCCTCATCACAGGTACGCAGTATTTT. It encodes CASSILITGTQYF.

The V gene is TRBV7-6, the J gene TRBJ2-7; D may be TRBD1 (8 bases). V dropped 1 base and J dropped 6 bases, with 16 bases sitting between them. Germline V lookup: CDR1 SGHVS, CDR2 FNYEAQ. The CDR3 runs 15 residues. The CDR3 DNA sequence: TGTGCCAGCAGCTTAGGCGGACAGGGAGGGGGCGAGCAGTACTTC. This sequence encodes CASSLGGQGGGEQYF.

J is TRBJ2-1 and V is TRBV4-1; 12 nucleotides line up with TRBD2. CDR1 MGHRA and CDR2 YSYEKL come from the germline V gene. The V segment lost 5 bases and the J segment 9 bases; nucleotides outside the gene matches: 5. The CDR3 covers 14 residues. The CDR3 loop is CASSLGLAGTEQFF. Here the CDR3 DNA reads TGCGCCAGCAGCTTAGGACTAGCGGGGACTGAGCAGTTCTTC.

This clone was picked up one time. CDR3 coding DNA: TGTGCCAGCAGTTACGGGACCACAGGGGTGAGGGAGACCCAGTACTTC. This encodes CASSYGTTGVRETQYF. The genes are TRBV6-5 and TRBJ2-5, with 7 bases matching TRBD1. CDR3 length: 16 amino acids. The V gene end was trimmed by 2 bases and the J gene end by 5 bases; junction bases not matched to a gene: 11. CDR1 and CDR2 from the germline V gene are MNHEY and SVGAGI.

To note about this clone: Other DNA variants within this sample encode the same CDR3. This sequence joins TRBV11-3 and TRBJ2-7, with 8 bases matching TRBD1. The CDR3 runs 13 residues. Trimming at V came to 4 bases and at J to 4 bases, leaving 3 bases not matched to a gene. Germline loops: CDR1 SGHNT, CDR2 YENEEA. CDR3 sequence (DNA): TGTGCCAGCAGCTCCGGACAGGGTTACGAGCAGTACTTC. Translating gives CASSSGQGYEQYF.

The chain combines TRBV9 with TRBJ1-6; D unresolved. The ends were cut back, 3 bases at V and 8 bases at J, with 9 bases in the middle. Germline V gives CDR1 SGDLS, CDR2 YYNGEE. The CDR3 has 13 residues. CDR3 in DNA: TGTGCCAGCAGCGACATCCCCTATTCACCCCTCCACTTT. Translation: CASSDIPYSPLHF.

On this clone itself: The sample holds other DNA sequences that translate to the same CDR3. J is TRBJ1-1 and V is TRBV19; possibly TRBD1 for D (6 bases). The CDR3 consists of 13 residues. Germline V gene data show CDR1 as LNHDA and CDR2 as SQIVND (reference sequence). Deletions cut 5 bases from V and 1 base from J, with 8 bases between. For the CDR3, the DNA is TGTGCCAGTAGTCGGGGACAGAACACTGAAGCTTTCTTT. Residues: CASSRGQNTEAFF.

V usage is TRBV2 and J usage is TRBJ1-6; D uncertain. CDR3 length: 14 residues. The germline V gene has CDR1 SNHLY and CDR2 FYNNEI. Between the trimmed V and J ends, which lost 8 bases and 0 bases, there was a span of 8 bases. The CDR3 is CASARSSYNSPLHF. CDR3 coding DNA: TGTGCCAGCGCTCGCAGCTCCTATAATTCACCCCTCCACTTT. The full variable domain, rest sourced from reference TRBV2 and TRBJ1-6, is EPEVTQTPSHQVTQMGQEVILRCVPISNHLYFYWYRQILGQKVEFLVSFYNNEISEKSEIFDDQFSVERPDGSNFTLKIRSTKLEDSAMYFCASARSSYNSPLHFGNGTRLTVT.

The chain is built from TRBV5-1 and TRBJ2-3; D perhaps matches TRBD1 (6 bases). Per the germline V gene, CDR1 is SGHRS and CDR2 is YFSETQ. V lost 1 base to trimming and J lost 1 base, with 10 bases between them. This CDR3 is 15 amino acids long. The CDR3 nucleotides are TGCGCCAGCAGCTTGACAGGGCGAGGCACAGATACGCAGTATTTT. Residues: CASSLTGRGTDTQYF.

CDR3 protein: CASKGSGRNIQYF. Written as DNA, the CDR3 is TGTGCCAGCAAAGGTTCGGGAAGAAACATTCAGTACTTC. The V and J genes are TRBV11-2 and TRBJ2-4; tentative D call: TRBD2 (5 bases). In germline, CDR1 is SGHAT, CDR2 FQNNGV. The CDR3 is 13 residues long. V lost 7 bases and J lost 6, with 13 bases in between. Complete variable domain (other parts from reference TRBV11-2 and TRBJ2-4): EAGVAQSPRYKIIEKRQSVAFWCNPISGHATLYWYQQILGQGPKLLIQFQNNGVVDDSQLPKDRFSAERLKGVDSTLKIQPAKLEDSAVYLCASKGSGRNIQYFGAGTRLSVL.

The rearrangement uses TRBV30 and TRBJ1-2; D remains unclear. This CDR3 has 14 amino acids. Germline CDR1 GTSNPN, CDR2 SVGIG (reference sequence). With 8 bases removed from V and 4 bases from J, the gap between germline ends came to 20 bases. This CDR3 is CAGIGGFPTYGYTF. Here the CDR3 DNA reads TGTGCCGGAATAGGAGGGTTCCCCACCTATGGCTACACCTTC.

Remarks on this clone: One junction end disagrees with the germline gene, perhaps due to a read error. The rearrangement links TRBV7-7 to TRBJ1-5; unclear D gene. Germline CDR1 and CDR2: SSHAT and FNYEAQ (reference sequence). The CDR3 length is 19 residues. CDR3 residues: CASRPIPEDRSRGNQPQHF. CDR3 in DNA: TGTGCTAGCAGACCAATACCGGAAGATCGGAGTCGTGGCAATCAGCCCCAGCATTTT.